The present T cell receptor beta chain was sequenced within a study of T cells in localized non-small cell lung cancer. Study-level points and caveats: A higher density of T cells in blood coincided with extended overall survival.

A note on this clone: Its antigen is undetermined.

Sequenced by immunoSEQ multiplex PCR; TCRdb stores in-frame clones only, minus some. Of around 25,000 clones in the sample, 70% to 90% were seen once. This clonotype was sampled from an older female donor with stage I lung adenocarcinoma. The sequencing used peripheral blood, collected before any cancer treatment.

The CDR3 DNA reads TGTGCCAGCAGCGCACAGGGGACAGCTCAGCCCCAGCATTTT. This gives the protein CASSAQGTAQPQHF. The chain combines TRBV9 with TRBJ1-5; TRBD1 aligns across 7 bases. The germline gives CDR1 SGDLS, CDR2 YYNGEE. V trimming: 3 bases; J trimming: 6 bases; junction bases outside the gene matches: 6. There are 14 residues in the CDR3. The whole variable domain, remainder taken from reference TRBV9 and TRBJ1-5, is DSGVTQTPKHLITATGQRVTLRCSPRSGDLSVYWYQQSLDQGLQFLIQYYNGEERAKGNILERFSAQQFPDLHSELNLSSLELGDSALYFCASSAQGTAQPQHFGDGTRLSIL.